These 27 T cell receptor beta chains were sequenced from one sample in a study (dated by TCRdb to between 2014 and 2017). The library was obtained by 5' RACE. Sequencer: Illumina MiSeq. TCRdb reworked the public reads: Q25 trimming with fastp, MiXCR clone assembly, productive beta chains retained. When rows share a CDR3 protein, they turn into one entry using the most common DNA and genes. Recorded for this sample are 62,000 or so distinct CDR3 sequences; 25% to 35% of them occurred a single time. The biggest ten clones account for about 2.3% of the sample. The sample was tumor-infiltrating naive CD4+ T cells sorted from the breast tumor. Interpreted using the paper, the cell subset or site label stands for: naive CD4+ T cells, CD4+CD45RA+CD25-. All receptors derive from a female donor with breast cancer.

The sample holds a few counts of this clonotype. This rearrangement joins TRBV5-1 to TRBJ1-2; D is ambiguous. Germline V gene lookup returns CDR1 SGHRS and CDR2 YFSETQ. CDR3 size: 12 residues. V lost 4 bases to trimming and J lost 0 bases, with 4 bases between them. The CDR3 sequence is CASSTTNYGYTF. The CDR3 nucleotides read TGCGCCAGCAGCACGACTAACTATGGCTACACCTTC.

In the case of this clonotype: A much larger clone lies a single base off, so this may be a read error. The chain joins TRBV7-2 to TRBJ2-5; D is undetermined. CDR1 and CDR2 from the germline V gene are SGHTA and FQGNSA. Trimming removed 4 bases at V and 3 bases at J, with 3 bases between. The CDR3 totals 11 residues. The CDR3 protein is CASSYEETQYF. The CDR3 DNA sequence: TGTGCCAGCAGCTACGAAGAGACCCAGTACTTC.

The genes are TRBV5-1 and TRBJ2-7; 8 bases fit TRBD1. The CDR3 is 14 amino acids. Germline trimming cut 7 bases from V and 3 bases from J; bases unmatched to any gene: 9. Germline V lookup: CDR1 SGHRS, CDR2 YFSETQ. CDR3 sequence: CASWTGTGFYEQYF. For the CDR3, the DNA is TGCGCCAGCTGGACCGGGACAGGATTCTACGAGCAGTACTTC.

This clonotype has a count of ten or more. Mismatch with germline at one junction end may stem from a read error. The chain joins TRBV12-3 or TRBV12-4 to TRBJ1-2, with a weak D call TRBD1 (5 bases). CDR3 length equals 12 residues. CDR3 region: CASSLEGTARVF. CDR3 nucleotides: TGTGCCAGCAGTTTAGAGGGGACCGCTAGAGTCTTC.

This chain uses TRBV7-8 with TRBJ2-3, with 11 bases lining up with TRBD1. J lost 0 bases, V lost 4 bases, and 15 bases had no gene match. Per germline, CDR1 SGHVS and CDR2 FQNEAQ. The CDR3 extends over 20 amino acids. The CDR3 coding sequence is TGTGCCAGCAGCTCGAAACGGAGGACAGGGGGCCGACCGAGCACAGATACGCAGTATTTT. Protein product: CASSSKRRTGGRPSTDTQYF.

The rearrangement links TRBV9 to TRBJ1-2, with 10 bases lining up with TRBD1. V dropped 4 bases and J dropped 6; count of bases not matched to a gene: 6. Germline V gene data show CDR1 as SGDLS and CDR2 as YYNGEE. CDR3 size: 14 residues. CDR3 bases: TGTGCCAGCAGCTACCAGGACAGGGGGGATGGCTACACCTTC. It encodes CASSYQDRGDGYTF.

This clonotype is medium-sized within its sample. This chain links TRBV12-3 or TRBV12-4 with TRBJ2-7, with D possibly matching TRBD1 (5 bases). This CDR3 spans 16 amino acids. The V end was cut by 5 bases, the J end by 3 bases, with 20 bases between. CDR3: CASSPYKNPRDYEQYF. The CDR3, as DNA: TGTGCCAGCAGTCCCTATAAGAACCCCAGGGACTACGAGCAGTACTTC.

This clonotype showed up just a few times. The chain is built from TRBV21-1 and TRBJ2-5; the table's D call, TRBD2, has no DNA check behind it. TRBV21-1 is labeled a pseudogene. This CDR3 spans 12 amino acids. CDR3 sequence reads: CAGETSQETQYF. The DNA for the CDR3 is TGTGCCGGCGAGACTAGTCAAGAGACCCAGTACTTC.

The chain is built from TRBV27 and TRBJ1-5; 8 bases map to TRBD1. Germline CDR1 and CDR2: MNHEY and SMNVEV (reference sequence). V dropped 0 bases and J dropped 7; count of bases not matched to a gene: 5. This CDR3 is built from 15 residues. CDR3 sequence reads: CASSLSGRGRQPQHF. The CDR3 nucleotides read TGTGCCAGCAGTTTATCCGGCAGGGGGCGGCAGCCCCAGCATTTT.

CDR3 coding DNA: TGTGCCAGCAGGCCCCAGGTTCTTAACACTGAAGCTTTCTTT. It translates to CASRPQVLNTEAFF. The rearrangement links TRBV12-3 or TRBV12-4 to TRBJ1-1; no firm D call. Deletions cut 6 bases from V and 2 bases from J, with 13 bases between. The CDR3 covers 14 residues.

This clonotype was observed many times. The chain uses TRBV9 and TRBJ2-7, with 11 bases that match TRBD2. In germline, CDR1 is SGDLS, CDR2 YYNGEE. The V gene end was trimmed by 4 bases and the J gene end by 7 bases; junction bases not matched to a gene: 13. The CDR3 consists of 16 residues. CDR3 nucleotide sequence: TGTGCCAGCAGCCCTCTCCCCTTAGCGGGGGGGCGGGAGCAGTACTTC. Amino acids: CASSPLPLAGGREQYF.

This clonotype has only one observation. It is likely a read error, because the conserved phenylalanine at the end of the CDR3 is missing. The chain recombines TRBV7-6 with TRBJ1-3; no reliable D call. The V end lost 0 bases, the J end lost 0 bases, and 12 bases lay between the germline ends. In germline, CDR1 is SGHVS, CDR2 FNYEAQ. CDR3 length equals 17 residues. In DNA, the CDR3 is TGTGCCAGCAGCTTAGCGGTGAGATCCGCCTCTGGAAACACCATATATCTT. Its translation: CASSLAVRSASGNTIYL.

The chain joins TRBV5-6 to TRBJ1-1; TRBD1 is a possible D gene (5 bases). Germline V lookup: CDR1 SGHDT, CDR2 YYEEEE. This CDR3 spans 17 amino acids. Trimming removed 4 bases from V and 1 base from J, with 20 bases in between. CDR3 sequence reads: CASSTGTRRLKNTEAFF. CDR3 sequence (DNA): TGTGCCAGCAGCACCGGGACCCGAAGACTCAAGAACACTGAAGCTTTCTTT.

The chain has TRBV20-1 and TRBJ2-4; D is perhaps TRBD2 (6 bases). Germline CDR1 and CDR2: DFQATT and SNEGSKA (reference sequence). Deletions cut 3 bases from V and 9 bases from J, with 21 bases between. The CDR3 has 15 residues. CDR3 region: CSASPLGTDGGIQYF. In DNA, the CDR3 is TGCAGTGCTAGTCCCCTCGGGACCGACGGGGGCATTCAGTACTTC.

This sequence joins TRBV28 and TRBJ1-2; D perhaps matches TRBD1 (6 bases). Trimming shortened V by 7 bases and J by 2 bases, and 11 bases separated the two germline ends. This CDR3 is built from 13 residues. CDR1 and CDR2 (germline): MDHEN, SYDVKM. The chain's CDR3 is CASTGEPNYGYTF. The CDR3 bases are TGTGCCAGCACAGGGGAACCCAACTATGGCTACACCTTC.

This clonotype was picked up a small number of times. This chain uses TRBV6-5 with TRBJ2-2; D remains unclear. The CDR3 is 15 residues long. The germline CDR1 and CDR2 sequences are MNHEY and SVGAGI. V was shortened by 1 base and J by 1 base, with 7 bases between the two germline ends. The CDR3 DNA sequence: TGTGCCAGCAGTTACTGGGCAAGGAACACCGGGGAGCTGTTTTTT. Encoded protein: CASSYWARNTGELFF.

The rearrangement joins TRBV5-5 to TRBJ2-1, with D perhaps matching TRBD1 or TRBD2 (5 bases each). From germline, CDR1 is SGHKS and CDR2 YYEKEE (reference sequence). The CDR3 sequence is 14 residues long. Trimming removed 4 bases from V and 8 bases from J, with 16 bases in between. CDR3 in DNA: TGTGCCAGCAGCGGGGACGGCGGTCGGGATGAGCAGTTCTTC. It codes for CASSGDGGRDEQFF.

This clonotype turned up a few times. The V gene is TRBV7-2, the J gene TRBJ2-3, with TRBD2 identical over 9 bases. Germline loops: CDR1 SGHTA, CDR2 FQGNSA. The length of the CDR3 is 16 residues. V was clipped by 1 base and J by 3 bases; unmatched bases: 5. CDR3 nucleotides: TGTGCCAGCAGCTTAGGGCGGGGGGGGAGAACAGATACGCAGTATTTT. It specifies CASSLGRGGRTDTQYF.

V and J are TRBV5-4 and TRBJ1-2; a weak D match, TRBD1 (5 bases). The germline V gene has CDR1 SGHNT and CDR2 YYREEE (reference sequence). This CDR3 contains 15 residues. With 0 bases removed from V and 0 bases from J, the gap between germline ends came to 9 bases. The CDR3 region has the DNA TGTGCCAGCAGCTTGGAGGGACGGACTAACTATGGCTACACCTTC. Amino acids: CASSLEGRTNYGYTF. Full variable domain (missing parts from reference TRBV5-4 and TRBJ1-2): ETGVTQSPTHLIKTRGQQVTLRCSSQSGHNTVSWYQQALGQGPQFIFQYYREEENGRGNFPPRFSGLQFPNYSSELNVNALELDDSALYLCASSLEGRTNYGYTFGSGTRLTVV.

This sequence joins TRBV5-1 and TRBJ1-3; maybe TRBD1 (5 bases). Germline V gene data show CDR1 as SGHRS and CDR2 as YFSETQ. The CDR3 is 16 amino acids. The germline V and J ends were trimmed by 1 base and 2 bases, with 13 bases remaining between them. CDR3 nucleotide sequence: TGCGCCAGCAGCTTGAGTCAGGGTGTTGCTGGAAACACCATATATTTT. Translating gives CASSLSQGVAGNTIYF.

The gene calls are TRBV28 and TRBJ2-5, with a tentative D call TRBD1 (6 bases). CDR3 size: 17 residues. Germline V gene sequence: CDR1 MDHEN, CDR2 SYDVKM. Trimming pared 1 base from V and 2 bases from J, leaving 17 bases between. CDR3 coding DNA: TGTGCCAGCAGTTTATTAACCGGGGACAAGAGACAAGAGACCCAGTACTTC. The encoded protein is CASSLLTGDKRQETQYF.

The V gene is TRBV7-2, the J gene TRBJ2-7; 12 bases fit TRBD1. The germline gives CDR1 SGHTA, CDR2 FQGNSA. V lost 5 bases and J lost 4; bases outside the gene matches: 9. CDR3 length: 16 residues. The CDR3, as DNA: TGTGCCAGCAGCACACACGGGACAGGGGGCTGGTACGAGCAGTACTTC. Translation gives CASSTHGTGGWYEQYF.

The J gene is TRBJ2-3, the V gene TRBV9; 9 positions agree with TRBD2. CDR1 is SGDLS and CDR2 is YYNGEE in the germline V gene. This CDR3 comprises 16 residues. The V gene end was trimmed by 2 bases and the J gene end by 2 bases; junction bases not matched to a gene: 6. The CDR3 bases are TGTGCCAGCAGCGTTATTAGCGGGGGAAACACAGATACGCAGTATTTT. Amino acids: CASSVISGGNTDTQYF.

This clonotype was detected a few times. The CDR3 sequence is CASSPVGSYEQYF. CDR3 DNA sequence: TGTGCCAGCTCACCCGTGGGATCCTACGAGCAGTACTTC. The J gene is TRBJ2-7, the V gene TRBV18; no reliable D call. Trimming pared 3 bases from V and 1 base from J, leaving 7 bases between. Germline assignment: CDR1 KGHSH and CDR2 LQKENI. CDR3 length equals 13 residues. Using reference TRBV18 and TRBJ2-7 for the parts outside the CDR3, the full variable domain is NAGVMQNPRHLVRRRGQEARLRCSPMKGHSHVYWYRQLPEEGLKFMVYLQKENIIDESGMPKERFSAEFPKEGPSILRIQQVVRGDSAAYFCASSPVGSYEQYFGPGTRLTVT.

This clonotype showed up many times. V and J are TRBV6-6 and TRBJ2-7; TRBD1 matches 10 bases. Germline CDR1 is MNHNY and CDR2 is SVGAGI (reference sequence). The J segment lost 5 bases and the V segment lost 0 bases, leaving 4 bases of the junction unmatched. The CDR3 runs 15 residues. The CDR3 protein is CASSYSRGQGHEQYF. DNA for the CDR3: TGTGCCAGCAGTTACTCGAGGGGACAGGGGCACGAGCAGTACTTC.

This clonotype was observed at least ten times. The V call is TRBV7-2, the J call TRBJ2-5; 7 nucleotides agree with TRBD1. CDR1 and CDR2 (germline): SGHTA, FQGNSA. The CDR3 has 13 residues. Losses at the gene ends were 3 bases for V and 6 bases for J; bases not matched to a gene: 4. CDR3 DNA sequence: TGTGCCAGCAGCTTGAGGGGGCGCCAGACCCAGTACTTC. It yields the protein CASSLRGRQTQYF.

Comments on this clonotype: The conserved closing phenylalanine or tryptophan is absent in this CDR3, likely reflecting a read error. This chain's CDR3 is CASSALTSVSEQFL. In DNA form, the CDR3 reads TGTGCCAGCAGCGCCCTGACTAGCGTTAGTGAGCAGTTCCTC. The chain combines TRBV12-3 or TRBV12-4 with TRBJ2-1; 8 nucleotides line up with TRBD2. The CDR3 is 14 amino acids. V lost 6 bases to trimming and J lost 9 bases; unmatched junction nucleotides: 10.